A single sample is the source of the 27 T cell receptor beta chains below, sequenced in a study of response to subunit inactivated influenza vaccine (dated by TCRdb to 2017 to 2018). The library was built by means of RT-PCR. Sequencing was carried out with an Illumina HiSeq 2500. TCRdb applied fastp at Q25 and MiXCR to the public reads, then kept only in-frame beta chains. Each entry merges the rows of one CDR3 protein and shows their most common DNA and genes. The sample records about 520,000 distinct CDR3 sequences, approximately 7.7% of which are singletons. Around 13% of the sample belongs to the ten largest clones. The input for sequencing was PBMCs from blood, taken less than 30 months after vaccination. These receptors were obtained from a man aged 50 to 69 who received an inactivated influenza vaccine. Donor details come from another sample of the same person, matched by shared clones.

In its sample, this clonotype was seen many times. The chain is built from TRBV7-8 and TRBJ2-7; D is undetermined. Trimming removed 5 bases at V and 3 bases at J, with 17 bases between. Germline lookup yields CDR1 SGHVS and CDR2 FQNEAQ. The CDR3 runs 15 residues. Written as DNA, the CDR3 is TGTGCCAGCAGCCCTCGGTCCTTCCCCAACTACGAGCAGTACTTC. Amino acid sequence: CASSPRSFPNYEQYF.

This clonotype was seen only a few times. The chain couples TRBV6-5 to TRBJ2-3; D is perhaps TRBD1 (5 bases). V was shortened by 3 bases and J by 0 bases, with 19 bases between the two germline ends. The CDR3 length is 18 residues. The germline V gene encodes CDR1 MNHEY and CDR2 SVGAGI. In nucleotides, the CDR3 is TGTGCCAGCAGTTATGTATTCGGCAGGGCCACTAGCACAGATACGCAGTATTTT. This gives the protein CASSYVFGRATSTDTQYF.

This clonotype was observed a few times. Here the CDR3 reads CSARDIGSGGPNTGELFF. The DNA for the CDR3 is TGCAGTGCTAGAGATATCGGTAGCGGGGGGCCTAACACCGGGGAGCTGTTTTTT. The V gene is TRBV20-1, the J gene TRBJ2-2, with 10 bases aligning to TRBD2. This CDR3 comprises 18 residues. The germline V gene has CDR1 DFQATT and CDR2 SNEGSKA (reference sequence). The junction had 9 bases not matched to a gene; V was cut back by 0 bases and J by 2 bases.

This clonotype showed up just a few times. This CDR3 reads CASSPHGALEGELFF. CDR3 nucleotides: TGTGCCAGCAGCCCTCATGGAGCCCTTGAGGGGGAGCTGTTTTTT. V is TRBV7-9 and J is TRBJ2-2; D unresolved. Germline V gene data show CDR1 as SEHNR and CDR2 as FQNEAQ (reference sequence). V dropped 5 bases and J dropped 8 bases, with 18 bases sitting between them. The CDR3 sequence is 15 residues long.

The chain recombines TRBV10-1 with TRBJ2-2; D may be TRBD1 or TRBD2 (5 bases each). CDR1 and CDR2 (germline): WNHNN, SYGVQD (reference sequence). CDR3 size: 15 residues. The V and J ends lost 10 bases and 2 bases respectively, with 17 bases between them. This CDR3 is CAIDKGPPNTGELFF. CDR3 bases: TGCGCCATCGACAAGGGACCGCCAAACACCGGGGAGCTGTTTTTT.

In nucleotides, the CDR3 is TGTGCCATCTGTGCTGCTAGCGGGGGGCTGCAGTTCTTC. This translates into CAICAASGGLQFF. V usage is TRBV10-3 and J usage is TRBJ2-1, with TRBD2 matching 11 bases. Looked up from germline, CDR1 is ENHRY and CDR2 is SYGVKD. The CDR3 is 13 residues long. The junction had 9 bases not matched to a gene; V was cut back by 8 bases and J by 12 bases.

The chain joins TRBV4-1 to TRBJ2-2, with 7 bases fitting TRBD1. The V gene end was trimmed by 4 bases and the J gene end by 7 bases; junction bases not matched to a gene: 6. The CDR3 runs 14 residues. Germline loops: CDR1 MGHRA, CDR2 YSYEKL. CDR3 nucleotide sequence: TGCGCCAGCAGCCTACAGGGGATCGGCGGGGAGCTGTTTTTT. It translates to CASSLQGIGGELFF.

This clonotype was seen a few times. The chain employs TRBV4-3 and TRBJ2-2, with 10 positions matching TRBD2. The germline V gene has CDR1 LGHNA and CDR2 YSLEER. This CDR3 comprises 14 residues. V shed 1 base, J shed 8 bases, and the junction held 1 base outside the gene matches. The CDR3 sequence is CASSQAAGGGELFF. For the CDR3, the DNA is TGCGCCAGCAGCCAAGCAGCGGGAGGGGGGGAGCTGTTTTTT.

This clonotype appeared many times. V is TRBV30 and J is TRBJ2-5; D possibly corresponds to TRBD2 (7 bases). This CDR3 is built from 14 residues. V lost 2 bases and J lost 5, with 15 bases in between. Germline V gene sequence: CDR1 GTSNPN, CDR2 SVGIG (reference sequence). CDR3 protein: CAWSIPRGGETQYF. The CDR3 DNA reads TGTGCCTGGAGTATCCCCAGGGGAGGGGAGACCCAGTACTTC.

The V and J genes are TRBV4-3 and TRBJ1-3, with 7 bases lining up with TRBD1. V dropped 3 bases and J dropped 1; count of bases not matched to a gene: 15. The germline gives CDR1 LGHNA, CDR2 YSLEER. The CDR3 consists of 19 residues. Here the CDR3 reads CASSQATSGQRTSGNTIYF. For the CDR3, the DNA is TGCGCCAGCAGCCAGGCTACCTCGGGACAGCGTACTTCTGGAAACACCATATATTTT.

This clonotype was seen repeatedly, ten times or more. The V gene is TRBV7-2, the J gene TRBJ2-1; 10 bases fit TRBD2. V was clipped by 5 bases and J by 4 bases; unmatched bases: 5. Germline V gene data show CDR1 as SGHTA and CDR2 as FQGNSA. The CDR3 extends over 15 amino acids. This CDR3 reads CASSPASGSYNEQFF. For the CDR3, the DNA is TGTGCCAGCAGCCCCGCTAGCGGGAGTTACAATGAGCAGTTCTTC.

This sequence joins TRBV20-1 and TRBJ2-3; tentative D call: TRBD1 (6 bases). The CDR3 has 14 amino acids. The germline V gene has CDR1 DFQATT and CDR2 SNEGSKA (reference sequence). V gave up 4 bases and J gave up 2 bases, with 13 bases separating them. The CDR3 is CSATGTIYTDTQYF. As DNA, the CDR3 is TGCAGTGCTACCGGGACAATCTACACAGATACGCAGTATTTT.

CDR3 amino acids: CASSRFIDRAGANVLTF. The CDR3 DNA is TGTGCCAGCAGTCGATTCATCGACAGGGCGGGGGCCAACGTCCTGACTTTC. This chain uses TRBV12-3 or TRBV12-4 with TRBJ2-6, with 7 bases identical to TRBD1. The V and J ends lost 5 bases and 4 bases, in that order; junction bases with no gene match: 11. This CDR3 has 17 amino acids.

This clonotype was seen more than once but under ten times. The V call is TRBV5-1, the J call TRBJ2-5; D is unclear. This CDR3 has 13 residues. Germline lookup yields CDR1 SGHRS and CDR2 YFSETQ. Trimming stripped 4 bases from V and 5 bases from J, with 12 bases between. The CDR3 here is CASSPVEPETQYF. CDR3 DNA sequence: TGCGCCAGCAGCCCCGTGGAACCCGAGACCCAGTACTTC. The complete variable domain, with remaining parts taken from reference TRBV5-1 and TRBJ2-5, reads KAGVTQTPRYLIKTRGQQVTLSCSPISGHRSVSWYQQTPGQGLQFLFEYFSETQRNKGNFPGRFSGRQFSNSRSEMNVSTLELGDSALYLCASSPVEPETQYFGPGTRLLVL.

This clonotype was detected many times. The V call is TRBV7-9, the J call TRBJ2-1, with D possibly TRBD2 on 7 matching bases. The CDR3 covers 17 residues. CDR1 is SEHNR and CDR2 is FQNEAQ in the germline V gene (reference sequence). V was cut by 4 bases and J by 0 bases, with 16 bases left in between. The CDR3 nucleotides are TGTGCCAGCAGCTCTCGGGGGGCTCGGGGCTCCTACAATGAGCAGTTCTTC. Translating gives CASSSRGARGSYNEQFF.

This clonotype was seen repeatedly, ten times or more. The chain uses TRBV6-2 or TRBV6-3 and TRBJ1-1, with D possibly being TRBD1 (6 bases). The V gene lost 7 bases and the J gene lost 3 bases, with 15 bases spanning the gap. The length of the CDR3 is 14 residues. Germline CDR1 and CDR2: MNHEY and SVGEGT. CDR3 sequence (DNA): TGTGCCAGCAACCGCAGGGGTGGGGACACTGAAGCTTTCTTT. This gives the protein CASNRRGGDTEAFF.

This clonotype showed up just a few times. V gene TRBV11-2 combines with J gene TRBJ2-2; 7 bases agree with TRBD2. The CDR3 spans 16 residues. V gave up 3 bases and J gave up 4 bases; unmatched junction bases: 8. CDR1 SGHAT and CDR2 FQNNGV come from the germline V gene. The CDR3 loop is CASSLTSSGITGELFF. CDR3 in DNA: TGTGCCAGCAGCTTGACTAGCTCGGGGATCACCGGGGAGCTGTTTTTT.

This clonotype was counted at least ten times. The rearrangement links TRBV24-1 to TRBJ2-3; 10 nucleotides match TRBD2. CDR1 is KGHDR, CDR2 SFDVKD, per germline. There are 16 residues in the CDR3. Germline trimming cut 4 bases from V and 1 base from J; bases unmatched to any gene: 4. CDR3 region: CATSDPGTSGTDTQYF. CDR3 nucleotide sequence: TGTGCCACCAGTGACCCCGGGACTAGCGGCACAGATACGCAGTATTTT.

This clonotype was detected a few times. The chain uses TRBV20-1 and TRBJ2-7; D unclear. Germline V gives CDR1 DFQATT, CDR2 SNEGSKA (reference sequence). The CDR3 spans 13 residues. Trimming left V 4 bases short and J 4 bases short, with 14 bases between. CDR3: CSAKDGPRYEQYF. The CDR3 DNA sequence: TGCAGTGCTAAGGACGGCCCCAGGTACGAGCAGTACTTC.

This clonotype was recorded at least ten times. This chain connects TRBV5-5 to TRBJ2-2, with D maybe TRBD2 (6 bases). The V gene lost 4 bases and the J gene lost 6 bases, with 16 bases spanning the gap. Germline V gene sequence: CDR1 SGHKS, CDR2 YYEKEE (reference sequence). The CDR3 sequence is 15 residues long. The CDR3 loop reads CASSPYGSSAGELFF. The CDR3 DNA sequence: TGTGCCAGCAGCCCCTACGGGAGTAGCGCCGGGGAGCTGTTTTTT.

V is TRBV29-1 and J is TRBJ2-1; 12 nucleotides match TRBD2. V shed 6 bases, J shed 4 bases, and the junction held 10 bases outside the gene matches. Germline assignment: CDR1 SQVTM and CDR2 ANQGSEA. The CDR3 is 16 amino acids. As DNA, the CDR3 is TGCAGCGTGAGGCCTAGGACTAGCGGGATGTACAATGAGCAGTTCTTC. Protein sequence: CSVRPRTSGMYNEQFF.

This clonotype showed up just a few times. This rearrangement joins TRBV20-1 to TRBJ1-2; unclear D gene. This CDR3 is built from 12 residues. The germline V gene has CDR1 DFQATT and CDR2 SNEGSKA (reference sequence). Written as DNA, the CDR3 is TGCAGGGCGAAATCGGGGTGGTATGGCTACACCTTC. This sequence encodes CRAKSGWYGYTF.

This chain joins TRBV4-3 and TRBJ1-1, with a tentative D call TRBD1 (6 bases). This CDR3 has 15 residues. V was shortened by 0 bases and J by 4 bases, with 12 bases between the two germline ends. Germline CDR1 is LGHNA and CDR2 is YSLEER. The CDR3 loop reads CASSQDARGGTEAFF. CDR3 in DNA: TGCGCCAGCAGCCAAGATGCTCGAGGGGGCACTGAAGCTTTCTTT.

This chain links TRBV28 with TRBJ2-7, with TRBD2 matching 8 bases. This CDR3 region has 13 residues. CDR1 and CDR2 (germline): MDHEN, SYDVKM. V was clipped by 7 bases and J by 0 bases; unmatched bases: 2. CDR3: CASTSGSSYEQYF. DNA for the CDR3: TGTGCCAGCACGAGCGGGAGCTCCTACGAGCAGTACTTC.

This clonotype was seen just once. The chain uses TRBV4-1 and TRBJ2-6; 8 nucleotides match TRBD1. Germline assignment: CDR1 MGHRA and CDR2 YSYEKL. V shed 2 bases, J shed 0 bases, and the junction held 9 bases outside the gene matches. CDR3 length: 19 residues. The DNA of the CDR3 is TGCGCCAGCAGCCAAACGGCCGGGACAGGCCTCTCTGGGGCCAACGTCCTGACTTTC. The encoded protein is CASSQTAGTGLSGANVLTF.

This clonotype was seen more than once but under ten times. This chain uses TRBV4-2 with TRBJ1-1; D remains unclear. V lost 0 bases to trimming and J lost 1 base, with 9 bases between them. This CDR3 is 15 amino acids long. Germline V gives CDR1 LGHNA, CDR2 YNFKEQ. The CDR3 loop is CASSQEWTGNTEAFF. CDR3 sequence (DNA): TGTGCCAGCAGCCAAGAATGGACGGGGAACACTGAAGCTTTCTTT.

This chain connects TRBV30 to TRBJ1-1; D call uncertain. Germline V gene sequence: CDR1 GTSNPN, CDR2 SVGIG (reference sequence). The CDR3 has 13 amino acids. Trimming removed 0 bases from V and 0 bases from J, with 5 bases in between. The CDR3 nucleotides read TGTGCCTGGAGTGTAAGGTTGAACACTGAAGCTTTCTTT. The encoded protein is CAWSVRLNTEAFF.